This T cell receptor (beta chain) was recovered during a study of cytomegalovirus exposure and HLA in healthy donors. Turning to the study itself: Clustering assigned about 79% of the approximately 400 genotyped donors to the Caucasian-associated ancestry cluster. Study outcomes and limitations: A missense DCLRE1C variant was associated with V- and J-gene trimming of TCR beta chains in a later analysis, and an independent cohort replicated the association. Certain indistinguishable V segments, among them TRBV6-2 and TRBV6-3, were excluded. Earlier results showed most TCR beta V segments being productive about 87% or about 30% of the time.

Germline-derived CDR1 and CDR2 are SGDLS and YYNGEE. Trimming took off 3 bases at V and 6 bases at J, with 8 bases between the two ends. The CDR3 length is 12 residues. A remark on this clone: Its antigen remains unidentified.

The PCR was carried out with 60 Vbeta primers and 13 Jbeta primers. Measured with immunoSEQ multiplex PCR; TCRdb has only the in-frame clones, and not every one. The table has around 150,000 clones, roughly 80% seen once. The sequence was obtained from a man aged 50-60 years in good health and CMV-seropositive. The specimen was PBMCs. The rearrangement joins TRBV9 to TRBJ2-3; D remains unclear. The CDR3: CASSGRTDTQYF. CDR3 DNA sequence: TGTGCCAGCAGCGGTAGAACTGATACGCAGTATTTT.